Below, one TCR beta chain is given with its context. Its antigen is still unknown. The sample comes from a study of CXCR3-negative and CXCR3-positive naive CD8 T cells. It was by 5' RACE with UMI labels that the TRB cDNA libraries were prepared. TCRdb reprocessed the 5' RACE reads and reports one entry per CDR3 protein, with no DNA. This table lists approximately 100,000 distinct CDR3 sequences. Study-level findings and limits: A higher hydrophobicity marked the TRB CDR3s of CXCR3-positive naive cells versus CXCR3-negative naive cells. Similar TRBV-TRBJ usage characterized naive CXCR3-negative and CXCR3-positive cells; memory cells differed.

Naive CD8+ T cells displayed a CD45RO-CCR7+CD27+CD95- phenotype. CDR3 length equals 14 residues. Germline V gives CDR1 MNHEY, CDR2 SMNVEV (reference sequence). Sequencing was carried out using naive CXCR3+ CD8+ T cells from blood. Subset described: CD45RO-CCR7+CD27+CD95- naive CD8+ T cells expressing CXCR3 (TNR3+). The clonotype comes from a human donor in good health. Some clones in this sample may be carry-over from other donors' samples. V gene TRBV27 combines with J gene TRBJ2-7; the TRBD2 assignment by TCRdb is unverifiable without DNA. The CDR3 here is CASSFRREDYEQYF.